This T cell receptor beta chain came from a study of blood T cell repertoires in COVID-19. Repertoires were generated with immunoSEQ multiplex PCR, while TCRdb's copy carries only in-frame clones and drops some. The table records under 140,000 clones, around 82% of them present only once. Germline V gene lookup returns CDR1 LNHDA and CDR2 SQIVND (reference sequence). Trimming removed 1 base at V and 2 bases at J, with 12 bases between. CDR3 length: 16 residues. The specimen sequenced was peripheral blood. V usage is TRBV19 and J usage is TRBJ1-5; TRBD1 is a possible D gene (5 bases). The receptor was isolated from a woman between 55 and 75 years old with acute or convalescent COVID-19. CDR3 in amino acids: CASSIVLGGGNQPQHF. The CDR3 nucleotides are TGTGCCAGTAGTATAGTTTTGGGGGGGGGCAATCAGCCCCAGCATTTT.